These T cell receptor beta chains were read from a single sample in a study of blood T cell repertoires in COVID-19. Method: immunoSEQ multiplex PCR; TCRdb's copy keeps in-frame clones and lacks some. The table includes 150,000 to 170,000 clones, around 83% detected once. The sequencing input was peripheral blood. These receptors came from a woman aged 55-70 years with COVID-19, enrolled during active disease. Both conserved end residues are part of each CDR3. D genes are given only for firm matches. Some rows have no size entry. The others give once, few or many, or a class for an expanded clone.

TRBV30	.	.	TRBJ1-1	CAWSAQGTANTEAFF	TGTGCCTGGAGTGCCCAGGGGACGGCGAACACTGAAGCTTTCTTT
TRBV5-1	.	TRBD1	TRBJ2-2	CASSLEVQGARTGELFF	TGCGCCAGCAGCTTGGAAGTACAGGGGGCCCGGACCGGGGAGCTGTTTTTT
TRBV7-8	few	TRBD2	TRBJ2-2	CASSRADSGLAGVSSAGELFF	TGTGCCAGCAGCCGAGCTGATTCGGGACTAGCGGGAGTAAGTTCTGCCGGGGAGCTGTTTTTT
TRBV19	.	.	TRBJ1-2	CASRDRDFNYGYTF	TGTGCCAGTAGGGACAGAGACTTTAACTATGGCTACACCTTC
TRBV30	.	.	TRBJ2-1	CAWSVGVGEQFF	TGTGCCTGGAGTGTGGGAGTGGGCGAGCAGTTCTTC
TRBV19	.	TRBD1	TRBJ2-1	CASSIIGRGNEQFF	TGTGCCAGTAGTATTATCGGCAGGGGGAATGAGCAGTTCTTC
TRBV6-5	.	.	TRBJ1-2	CASSEDRNYGYTF	TGTGCCAGCAGCGAGGACAGAAACTATGGCTACACCTTC
TRBV29-1	.	.	TRBJ1-5	CSVVPGGPNQPQHF	TGCAGCGTTGTCCCCGGGGGACCCAATCAGCCCCAGCATTTT
TRBV9	.	.	TRBJ2-7	CASSVGVYGGSSYEQYF	TGTGCCAGCAGCGTAGGGGTCTACGGGGGAAGCTCCTACGAGCAGTACTTC
TRBV3-1/TRBV3-2	.	TRBD2	TRBJ2-3	CASSLGIAGGPADTQYF	TGTGCCAGCAGCCTTGGCATAGCGGGAGGGCCAGCAGATACGCAGTATTTT
TRBV2	.	.	TRBJ1-5	CASSNRVGGVQPQHF	TGTGCCAGCAGTAACAGGGTAGGGGGTGTTCAGCCCCAGCATTTT
TRBV19	.	.	TRBJ1-2	CASGDTGSNYGYTF	TGTGCCAGTGGCGACACAGGTTCCAACTATGGCTACACCTTC
TRBV11-3	.	TRBD2	TRBJ2-1	CASSLDMRGGNRDEQFF	TGTGCCAGCAGCTTGGATATGCGGGGGGGCAACAGGGATGAGCAGTTCTTC
TRBV7-3	once	TRBD2	TRBJ2-3	CASSPERGNTDTQYF	TGTGCCAGCAGCCCTGAGCGGGGGAACACAGATACGCAGTATTTT
TRBV6-1	.	.	TRBJ2-6	CASSEETGSGANVLTF	TGTGCCAGCAGTGAGGAGACAGGCTCTGGGGCCAACGTCCTGACTTTC
TRBV7-3	.	TRBD2	TRBJ2-1	CASSPTSGRAAEQFF	TGTGCCAGCAGCCCGACTAGCGGGAGGGCCGCTGAGCAGTTCTTC
TRBV27	.	TRBD1	TRBJ2-5	CASTNRGRETQYF	TGTGCCAGCACCAACAGGGGACGGGAGACCCAGTACTTC
TRBV3-1/TRBV3-2	once	.	TRBJ2-3	CASSHRGDTQYF	TGTGCCAGCAGCCACAGGGGAGATACGCAGTATTTT
TRBV30	.	TRBD1	TRBJ1-2	CAWSPGQYPTF	TGTGCCTGGAGTCCGGGACAGTACCCCACCTTC
TRBV30	.	.	TRBJ2-2	CASDSSNTGELFF	TGTGCTTCGGACAGCTCGAACACCGGGGAGCTGTTTTTT
TRBV5-3	.	.	TRBJ1-5	CARSLDYSNQPQHF	TGTGCCAGAAGCCTTGACTACAGTAATCAGCCCCAGCATTTT
TRBV7-3	once	.	TRBJ1-1	CASSLRARGSEAFF	TGTGCCAGCAGCTTGCGGGCGCGGGGTTCTGAAGCTTTCTTT
TRBV2	.	.	TRBJ2-3	CASSAELTDTQYF	TGTGCCAGCAGTGCTGAGCTCACAGATACGCAGTATTTT
TRBV2	.	TRBD2	TRBJ2-6	CASSREGNYGSGANVLTF	TGTGCCAGCAGTCGGGAGGGGAACTATGGCTCTGGGGCCAACGTCCTGACTTTC
TRBV6-1	.	TRBD1	TRBJ1-6	CASSEPPGQLNSPLHF	TGTGCCAGCAGTGAGCCTCCGGGACAGCTTAATTCACCCCTCCACTTT
TRBV11-2	.	TRBD1	TRBJ2-2	CASSIGTGDTGELFF	TGTGCCAGCAGCATCGGGACAGGCGACACCGGGGAGCTGTTTTTT
TRBV7-9	.	.	TRBJ1-5	CASSSTAQGVEPQHF	TGTGCCAGCAGCTCTACGGCACAGGGTGTTGAGCCCCAGCATTTT
TRBV5-1	once	TRBD1	TRBJ1-1	CASSETGVDTEAFF	TGCGCCAGCAGCGAGACAGGGGTGGACACTGAAGCTTTCTTT
TRBV7-9	few	TRBD2	TRBJ2-5	CASSLTGLAGGQETQYF	TGTGCCAGCAGCTTAACGGGCCTTGCGGGGGGCCAAGAGACCCAGTACTTC
TRBV5-1	.	TRBD2	TRBJ2-1	CASSPGLAVSNEQFF	TGCGCCAGCAGCCCGGGACTAGCGGTTTCTAATGAGCAGTTCTTC
TRBV5-1	.	.	TRBJ2-3	CASSRPEGTDTQYF	TGCGCCAGCAGCCGCCCCGAGGGAACAGATACGCAGTATTTT
TRBV5-5	.	.	TRBJ1-1	CASSRGVQGLNTEAFF	TGTGCCAGCAGCCGAGGGGTACAGGGATTGAACACTGAAGCTTTCTTT
TRBV12-3/TRBV12-4	.	.	TRBJ1-5	CASSHSNQPQHF	TGTGCCAGCAGCCATAGCAATCAGCCCCAGCATTTT
TRBV18	few	TRBD1	TRBJ1-1	CASSPLDRASRNTEAFF	TGTGCCAGCTCACCACTGGACAGGGCGTCACGGAACACTGAAGCTTTCTTT
TRBV11-2	.	TRBD1	TRBJ2-7	CASSSRGTVNSYEQYF	TGTGCCAGCAGTTCCAGGGGGACAGTTAACTCCTACGAGCAGTACTTC
TRBV7-7	.	TRBD2	TRBJ2-2	CASSATLTSARGGELFF	TGTGCTAGCAGCGCAACTCTGACTAGCGCAAGGGGCGGGGAGCTGTTTTTT
TRBV25-1	.	.	TRBJ1-2	CASSEYGGDGYTF	TGTGCCAGCAGTGAATATGGAGGCGATGGCTACACCTTC
TRBV28	.	.	TRBJ1-5	CASSLRGQPQHF	TGTGCCAGCAGTTTAAGGGGGCAGCCCCAGCATTTT
TRBV27	.	.	TRBJ1-1	CASSNVLRGRTEAFF	TGTGCCAGCAGTAACGTCCTCAGGGGCCGCACTGAAGCTTTCTTT
TRBV7-9	.	TRBD1	TRBJ1-3	CASSLRGQGVTGNTIYF	TGTGCCAGCAGCTTACGTGGACAGGGCGTAACGGGAAACACCATATATTTT
TRBV6-4	.	.	TRBJ2-1	CASSAVGGAYNEQFF	TGTGCCAGCAGTGCGGTCGGCGGCGCTTACAATGAGCAGTTCTTC
TRBV3-1/TRBV3-2	.	TRBD2	TRBJ2-5	CASSPRLAGKETQYF	TGTGCCAGCAGCCCTAGGCTAGCGGGAAAAGAGACCCAGTACTTC
TRBV5-1	.	TRBD1	TRBJ1-1	CASRSGGQGLNTEAFF	TGCGCCAGCAGATCTGGGGGACAGGGACTGAACACTGAAGCTTTCTTT
TRBV6-5	.	.	TRBJ2-7	CASRTSSLHEQYF	TGTGCCAGCAGGACTAGTTCACTCCACGAGCAGTACTTC
TRBV9	.	TRBD2	TRBJ2-3	CASSARLAGGDTQYF	TGTGCCAGCAGCGCTCGCCTAGCGGGGGGAGATACGCAGTATTTT
TRBV4-1	.	TRBD1	TRBJ1-1	CASSQARGSTEAFF	TGCGCCAGCAGCCAAGCCAGGGGGAGCACTGAAGCTTTCTTT
TRBV10-1	.	.	TRBJ2-2	CASRADTNTGELFF	TGCGCCAGCAGAGCTGATACGAACACCGGGGAGCTGTTTTTT
TRBV27	.	TRBD1	TRBJ1-2	CASSWDRENYGYTF	TGTGCCAGCAGTTGGGACAGGGAAAATTATGGCTACACCTTC
TRBV10-3	.	TRBD2	TRBJ2-3	CAISDRFTRTSGMGTDTQYF	TGTGCCATCAGTGATAGGTTTACTCGGACTAGCGGGATGGGTACAGATACGCAGTATTTT
TRBV4-1	.	.	TRBJ1-6	CASSQFSASPLHF	TGCGCCAGCAGCCAATTCAGTGCTTCACCCCTCCACTTT
TRBV6-5	.	.	TRBJ1-4	CASRAPGAEKLFF	TGTGCCAGCAGAGCCCCTGGGGCTGAAAAACTGTTTTTT
TRBV9	.	.	TRBJ2-5	CASSVGLHETQYF	TGTGCCAGCAGCGTAGGACTTCACGAGACCCAGTACTTC
TRBV3-1/TRBV3-2	once	.	TRBJ1-1	CASSPRINTEAFF	TGTGCCAGCAGCCCCAGGATAAACACTGAAGCTTTCTTT
TRBV9	few	.	TRBJ1-1	CARSVGGGQGLMNTEAFF	TGTGCCCGCAGCGTCGGGGGGGGCCAGGGGCTCATGAACACTGAAGCTTTCTTT
TRBV4-1	.	.	TRBJ1-1	CASSPLGSLNTEAFF	TGCGCCAGCAGCCCCCTCGGGAGCCTGAACACTGAAGCTTTCTTT
TRBV6-5	.	TRBD2	TRBJ2-7	CATGRTRGYEQYF	TGTGCCACCGGAAGGACTAGAGGCTACGAGCAGTACTTC
TRBV20-1	.	.	TRBJ1-1	CSAGRDTEAFF	TGCAGTGCTGGCAGGGACACTGAAGCTTTCTTT